This passage covers 23 T cell receptor beta chains from one sample sequenced in a study of T cell changes during pregnancy in multiple sclerosis. Generated by immunoSEQ multiplex PCR, the TCRdb table keeps only in-frame clones and is missing some. The profile shows tens of thousands of clones, roughly nine tenths of them singletons. This specimen was peripheral blood, taken after pregnancy. The receptors stem from a female donor in good health, enrolled as a control in a pregnancy study.

The J gene is TRBJ2-7, the V gene TRBV5-1, with D maybe TRBD2 (5 bases). This CDR3 has 16 amino acids. The germline V gene has CDR1 SGHRS and CDR2 YFSETQ. The V end lost 0 bases, the J end lost 0 bases, and 13 bases lay between the germline ends. The DNA for the CDR3 is TGCGCCAGCAGCTTGGAAGACTGGCGGGCCTCCTACGAGCAGTACTTC. Translated: CASSLEDWRASYEQYF.

The chain carries TRBV7-9 and TRBJ2-3, with 15 bases matching TRBD2. Unmatched junction bases numbered 9, after V lost 5 bases and J lost 0 bases. Germline V gives CDR1 SEHNR, CDR2 FQNEAQ (reference sequence). This CDR3 has 19 residues. CDR3 nucleotide sequence: TGTGCCAGCAGCCCGGGGGCGGGACTAGCGGGGGGCAGCACAGATACGCAGTATTTT. It specifies CASSPGAGLAGGSTDTQYF.

The V gene is TRBV7-2, the J gene TRBJ1-2; maybe TRBD1 (6 bases). The CDR3 loop spans 16 amino acids. Trimming removed 5 bases at V and 1 base at J, with 17 bases between. Germline loops: CDR1 SGHTA, CDR2 FQGNSA. In DNA form, the CDR3 reads TGTGCCAGCAGCAGCAGACAGGCCGACCATAACTATGGCTACACCTTC. Translating gives CASSSRQADHNYGYTF.

The genes are TRBV4-2 and TRBJ2-7; the D gene is possibly TRBD2 (6 bases). This CDR3 contains 13 residues. Germline values: CDR1 LGHNA, CDR2 YNFKEQ. V lost 6 bases and J 5 bases, leaving 14 bases between the germline ends. For the CDR3, the DNA is TGTGCCAGCAGGCCACCGGGAGCCAACGAGCAGTACTTC. It yields the protein CASRPPGANEQYF.

For the CDR3, the DNA is TGTGCCAGCAGTTGGGACAGGGGGCGGACTGGCTACACCTTC. Protein sequence: CASSWDRGRTGYTF. The V gene is TRBV6-5, the J gene TRBJ1-2; 12 nucleotides line up with TRBD1. V trimming: 4 bases; J trimming: 7 bases; junction bases outside the gene matches: 4. This CDR3 contains 14 residues. Germline V gene data show CDR1 as MNHEY and CDR2 as SVGAGI.

This sequence joins TRBV27 and TRBJ2-7; 7 bases match TRBD1. Germline CDR1 is MNHEY and CDR2 is SMNVEV (reference sequence). The CDR3 is 13 residues long. The J segment lost 7 bases and the V segment lost 7 bases, leaving 10 bases of the junction unmatched. The CDR3 bases are TGTGCCAGCACCGGGACAGATCACTGGGAGCAGTACTTC. Translating gives CASTGTDHWEQYF.

The J gene is TRBJ2-1, the V gene TRBV28, with TRBD2 matching over 7 bases. Germline assignment: CDR1 MDHEN and CDR2 SYDVKM. The CDR3 is 16 residues long. Trimming cost V 5 bases and J 2 bases; bases outside gene matches: 9. CDR3 bases: TGTGCCAGCAGTCCCCCCATGGGGGGGACCTACAATGAGCAGTTCTTC. Protein product: CASSPPMGGTYNEQFF. The whole variable domain, remainder taken from reference TRBV28 and TRBJ2-1, is DVKVTQSSRYLVKRTGEKVFLECVQDMDHENMFWYRQDPGLGLRLIYFSYDVKMKEKGDIPEGYSVSREKKERFSLILESASTNQTSMYLCASSPPMGGTYNEQFFGPGTRLTVL.

In this sample, this clone turned up a few times. The CDR3 bases are TGTGCTAGCCGTACTAGCGGGAGGATCGGTGAGCAGTTCTTC. Translating it yields CASRTSGRIGEQFF. The chain carries TRBV12-5 and TRBJ2-1; 12 bases align to TRBD2. V lost 9 bases, J lost 9 bases, and 9 bases stayed unmatched. This CDR3 is 14 amino acids long. Germline V lookup: CDR1 LGHNT, CDR2 FRNRAP.

V is TRBV7-2 and J is TRBJ2-7; 10 positions agree with TRBD2. CDR1 SGHTA and CDR2 FQGNSA come from the germline V gene. The CDR3 length is 14 residues. Trimming removed 3 bases from V and 5 bases from J; junction bases left unmatched: 4. The CDR3 is CASSFSGGLDEQYF. The DNA for the CDR3 is TGTGCCAGCAGCTTTAGCGGGGGGCTCGACGAGCAGTACTTC.

The chain links TRBV10-3 to TRBJ2-3; D might be TRBD2 (5 bases). V shed 0 bases and J shed 10 bases, with 11 bases lying between them. This CDR3 has 13 amino acids. Germline CDR1 and CDR2: ENHRY and SYGVKD. The CDR3 is CAISESGWRAQYF. In DNA, the CDR3 is TGTGCCATCAGTGAGTCAGGGTGGCGGGCGCAGTATTTT.

V and J are TRBV11-2 and TRBJ1-6, with 10 nucleotides matching TRBD1. The CDR3 extends over 15 amino acids. Germline V gives CDR1 SGHAT, CDR2 FQNNGV. After removal of 3 bases from V and 9 bases from J, the junction contained 5 bases not matched to a gene. The CDR3 nucleotides are TGTGCCAGCAGCTTCGAAGGGACAGGGGTTTCACCCCTCCACTTT. Residues: CASSFEGTGVSPLHF.

CDR3 residues: CASSPLGTGGYEQYF. The CDR3 DNA sequence: TGTGCCAGCAGCCCCCTCGGGACAGGAGGCTACGAGCAGTACTTC. The chain couples TRBV7-9 to TRBJ2-7; TRBD1 matches 8 bases. Losses at the gene ends were 5 bases for V and 3 bases for J; bases not matched to a gene: 9. The germline CDR1 and CDR2 sequences are SEHNR and FQNEAQ (reference sequence). There are 15 residues in the CDR3.

DNA of the CDR3: TGTGCCAGTAAAGCGGGAGGGCTCTACGAGCAGTACTTC. Its translation: CASKAGGLYEQYF. The chain carries TRBV2 and TRBJ2-7; TRBD2 matches at 10 bases. After removal of 9 bases from V and 3 bases from J, the junction contained 5 bases not matched to a gene. The CDR3 length is 13 residues. Germline CDR1 SNHLY, CDR2 FYNNEI.

This chain uses TRBV6-1 with TRBJ1-2; D is unresolved. This CDR3 spans 13 amino acids. The V gene's germline CDR1 is MNHNS and CDR2 SASEGT. With 2 bases removed from V and 5 bases from J, the gap between germline ends came to 9 bases. The CDR3, as DNA: TGTGCCAGCAGTGAATCACTTCAATATGGCTACACCTTC. It translates to CASSESLQYGYTF.

This sequence joins TRBV5-6 and TRBJ2-3; 8 bases are shared with TRBD1. Germline CDR1 SGHDT, CDR2 YYEEEE. CDR3 size: 15 residues. J gave up 3 bases and V 0 bases, and 3 bases lay outside the gene matches. DNA for the CDR3: TGTGCCAGCAGCTTGGCAGGGGGCGGGACAGATACGCAGTATTTT. Amino acids: CASSLAGGGTDTQYF.

This clone was seen a single time. V is TRBV27 and J is TRBJ2-2; 8 bases align to TRBD1. Germline CDR1 MNHEY, CDR2 SMNVEV (reference sequence). V shed 6 bases, J shed 8 bases, and the junction held 5 bases outside the gene matches. The CDR3 extends over 13 amino acids. Here the CDR3 reads CASSSTGVGELFF. CDR3 sequence (DNA): TGTGCCAGCAGCTCGACAGGGGTGGGGGAGCTGTTTTTT.

This chain links TRBV19 with TRBJ2-1; D not resolved. The CDR3 spans 15 residues. Between the trimmed V and J ends, which lost 0 bases and 4 bases, there was a span of 10 bases. CDR1 and CDR2 from the germline V gene are LNHDA and SQIVND (reference sequence). CDR3 residues: CASSIDWAEYNEQFF. CDR3 DNA sequence: TGTGCCAGTAGTATAGATTGGGCCGAATACAATGAGCAGTTCTTC.

The chain combines TRBV2 with TRBJ1-1, with unresolved D. The germline V gene has CDR1 SNHLY and CDR2 FYNNEI. This CDR3 contains 13 residues. V was clipped by 6 bases and J by 6 bases, with 14 bases between them. CDR3 sequence reads: CASSHPSGSEAFF. The CDR3 nucleotides read TGTGCCAGCAGCCACCCTTCAGGATCTGAAGCTTTCTTT. Full variable domain (rest looked up from reference TRBV2 and TRBJ1-1): EPEVTQTPSHQVTQMGQEVILRCVPISNHLYFYWYRQILGQKVEFLVSFYNNEISEKSEIFDDQFSVERPDGSNFTLKIRSTKLEDSAMYFCASSHPSGSEAFFGQGTRLTVV.

V gene TRBV2 combines with J gene TRBJ2-7; 8 bases agree with TRBD2. Losses at the gene ends were 8 bases for V and 3 bases for J; bases not matched to a gene: 15. Germline V gene sequence: CDR1 SNHLY, CDR2 FYNNEI. The CDR3 has 16 amino acids. This CDR3 is CASGAHASGGFYEQYF. Here the CDR3 DNA reads TGTGCCAGCGGCGCACATGCCAGCGGGGGTTTCTACGAGCAGTACTTC. The complete variable domain, with remaining parts taken from reference TRBV2 and TRBJ2-7, reads EPEVTQTPSHQVTQMGQEVILRCVPISNHLYFYWYRQILGQKVEFLVSFYNNEISEKSEIFDDQFSVERPDGSNFTLKIRSTKLEDSAMYFCASGAHASGGFYEQYFGPGTRLTVT.

The V gene is TRBV6-5, the J gene TRBJ1-2, with 8 positions matching TRBD1. Germline V CDR1 and CDR2: MNHEY, SVGAGI. Unmatched junction bases numbered 5, after V lost 6 bases and J lost 5 bases. The CDR3 length is 13 residues. The CDR3: CASSLDRGYGYTF. CDR3 nucleotide sequence: TGTGCCAGCAGCTTAGACAGGGGATATGGCTACACCTTC.

This clone has only a few counts. The J gene is TRBJ1-2, the V gene TRBV30; D is ambiguous. Germline V gene lookup returns CDR1 GTSNPN and CDR2 SVGIG (reference sequence). This CDR3 has 11 amino acids. V was clipped by 2 bases and J by 5 bases, with 6 bases between them. CDR3: CAWSQQYGYTF. The CDR3 DNA reads as TGTGCCTGGAGTCAACAATATGGCTACACCTTC. Complete variable domain (other parts from reference TRBV30 and TRBJ1-2): SQTIHQWPATLVQPVGSPLSLECTVEGTSNPNLYWYRQAAGRGLQLLFYSVGIGQISSEVPQNLSASRPQDRQFILSSKKLLLSDSGFYLCAWSQQYGYTFGSGTRLTVV.

The genes are TRBV4-3 and TRBJ2-5; TRBD1 matches at 9 bases. The CDR3 spans 17 residues. The V segment lost 4 bases and the J segment 4 bases; nucleotides outside the gene matches: 13. CDR1 and CDR2 (germline): LGHNA, YSLEER. In DNA, the CDR3 is TGCGCCAGCAGCCCGACAGGGGGGGGGAAAGGTGCAGAGACCCAGTACTTC. Its translation: CASSPTGGGKGAETQYF.

The V call is TRBV27, the J call TRBJ2-1; 7 bases map to TRBD2. Losses at the gene ends were 9 bases for V and 8 bases for J; bases not matched to a gene: 13. Per the germline V gene, CDR1 is MNHEY and CDR2 is SMNVEV (reference sequence). The CDR3 covers 14 residues. Written as DNA, the CDR3 is TGTGCCAGTTCGGGGGGTCTTCGGTACGATGAGCAGTTCTTC. Its protein is CASSGGLRYDEQFF.